This T cell receptor beta chain is from a study of blood T cell repertoires in COVID-19. Sequenced by immunoSEQ multiplex PCR; TCRdb stores in-frame clones only, minus some. This sample has around 290,000 clones; approximately 90% occur once, and the top ten carry around 2.2%. Seattle researchers signed up patients amid active infection and tracked them longitudinally. The CDR3 has 14 amino acids. Germline CDR1 is WSHSY and CDR2 is SAAADI. Trimming removed 6 bases at V and 6 bases at J, with 14 bases between. The V call is TRBV10-2, the J call TRBJ2-2; possibly TRBD2 for D (5 bases). The TCR was taken from a woman aged 30 to 39 with COVID-19, enrolled during active disease. Source material: peripheral blood. DNA for the CDR3: TGCGCCAGCAGGAGGACTCGGTCCGCCGGGGAGCTGTTTTTT. It is translated as CASRRTRSAGELFF.